This is a list of T cell receptor beta chains from one sample in a study of cytomegalovirus exposure and HLA in healthy donors. Data came from immunoSEQ multiplex PCR; TCRdb stores just in-frame clones and leaves some out. The data hold approximately 240,000 clones, with 82% observed a single time. Sequencing was done on a sample of PBMCs. Receptor source: a woman aged 40 to 50 in good health and CMV-seropositive. CDR3s include the opening cysteine and the closing phenylalanine or tryptophan. A D gene is named only where the DNA matches it firmly. The size field is filled for only some rows; it gives once, few, many or a size class.

TRBV6-4	NA	TRBJ1-1	NA	CASSQEAGDTEAFF	TGTGCCAGCTCCCAAGAGGCCGGGGACACTGAAGCTTTCTTT
TRBV10-3	NA	TRBJ2-6	once	CAISEEGTFSGANVLTF	TGTGCCATCAGTGAGGAAGGGACATTTTCTGGGGCCAACGTCCTGACTTTC
TRBV19	TRBD1	TRBJ1-2	NA	CASTEDRVGYTF	TGTGCCAGTACGGAGGACAGGGTTGGCTACACCTTC
TRBV28	NA	TRBJ1-2	few	CASSLPSPLDSRLGYTF	TGTGCCAGCAGTCTACCCTCGCCATTGGACAGCCGCCTTGGCTACACCTTC
TRBV7-8	TRBD2	TRBJ2-7	NA	CASSLAGGSGGPYEQYF	TGTGCCAGCAGCTTAGCGGGGGGTAGCGGGGGCCCCTACGAGCAGTACTTC
TRBV7-2	NA	TRBJ2-5	NA	CASSPRGAQETQYF	TGTGCCAGCAGCCCCCGGGGGGCCCAAGAGACCCAGTACTTC
TRBV5-1	NA	TRBJ1-1	NA	CASSLQGGNTEAFF	TGCGCCAGCAGCCTACAGGGTGGGAACACTGAAGCTTTCTTT
TRBV7-2	TRBD1	TRBJ1-2	NA	CASSVTRQGPYGYTF	TGTGCCAGCAGCGTGACCCGACAGGGGCCCTATGGCTACACCTTC
TRBV5-4	TRBD2	TRBJ2-3	few	CASSLKREARDTQYF	TGTGCCAGCAGCTTGAAGCGGGAGGCCCGGGATACGCAGTATTTT
TRBV4-2	TRBD2	TRBJ2-1	NA	CASSQVSGRAANEQFF	TGTGCCAGCAGCCAAGTTTCGGGGAGGGCCGCAAATGAGCAGTTCTTC
TRBV7-3	NA	TRBJ1-2	NA	CASSPAAGDYGYTF	TGTGCCAGCAGCCCTGCCGCAGGGGACTATGGCTACACCTTC
TRBV27	TRBD1	TRBJ1-3	NA	CASSGTGLGNTIYF	TGTGCCAGCAGCGGGACAGGATTGGGAAACACCATATATTTT
TRBV7-9	NA	TRBJ2-7	NA	CSSSRDFYEQYF	TGTTCCAGCAGTAGGGACTTCTACGAGCAGTACTTC
TRBV6-6	NA	TRBJ1-2	NA	CASSYEGVTDYTF	TGTGCCAGCAGTTACGAGGGAGTTACGGACTACACCTTC
TRBV4-2	NA	TRBJ2-7	NA	CASSQDPPTSSSSYEQYF	TGTGCCAGCAGCCAAGATCCCCCCACTAGTTCATCCTCCTACGAGCAGTACTTC
TRBV7-2	NA	TRBJ2-7	NA	CASSLTPGDEQYF	TGTGCCAGCAGCTTAACCCCGGGGGATGAGCAGTACTTC